This record looks at one TCR beta chain sequence and its context. Antigen unknown. The sample is drawn from a study of cytomegalovirus exposure and HLA in healthy donors. Study as a whole: The approximately 120 validation repertoires matched the 650 to 850 first-cohort repertoires in platform, a later analysis reported.

Study-wide points: Whilst most TCR sequences proved rare, a subset of public TCRs occurred across many donors. Clusters of TCRs from the first cohort tended to co-occur in the 130 or so validation repertoires (as a later analysis found).

Libraries were prepared by immunoSEQ multiplex PCR; TCRdb keeps only in-frame clonotypes and omits some of them. Of under 80,000 clones listed, approximately 93% are singletons. Sequences were obtained from PBMCs. This receptor was taken from a woman between 18 and 30 years old in good health and CMV-seropositive.

The chain's CDR3 is CASSQERSGGQETQYF. CDR3 bases: TGTGCCAGCAGCCAAGAACGCAGCGGGGGTCAAGAGACCCAGTACTTC. This rearrangement joins TRBV4-2 to TRBJ2-5; the match to TRBD2 covers 8 bases. V lost 0 bases, J lost 2 bases, and 5 bases stayed unmatched. Per the germline V gene, CDR1 is LGHNA and CDR2 is YNFKEQ. The CDR3 runs 16 residues.